The 6 T cell receptor beta chains given below trace back to one sample, sequenced in a study of blood T cells in healthy people across ages. A second PCR of about 6 to 11 cycles used a sample-barcoded 5' primer and a J-beta primer mix. TCRdb ran MiXCR on the 5' RACE reads and lists one entry per CDR3 protein. The sample shows 650,000 to 1,000,000 distinct CDR3 sequences, less than 60% of them seen only once. Sequencing was performed on blood. These receptors all come from a man aged 80 or over in good health.

The chain employs TRBV6-1 and TRBJ2-2; D possibly uses TRBD1 or TRBD2 (5 bases each). The V gene's germline CDR1 is MNHNS and CDR2 SASEGT. This CDR3 is built from 15 residues. The ends were cut back, 2 bases at V and 6 bases at J, with 13 bases in the middle. In nucleotides, the CDR3 is TGTGCCAGCAGTGAACCAGGACGGGGACCCGGGGAGCTGTTTTTT. Amino acid sequence: CASSEPGRGPGELFF.

This rearrangement joins TRBV3-1 to TRBJ2-4; the D gene is possibly TRBD2 (6 bases). The V end lost 1 base, the J end lost 1 base, and 14 bases lay between the germline ends. The CDR3 sequence is 17 residues long. Germline V CDR1 and CDR2: LGHDT, YNNKEL (reference sequence). The CDR3, as DNA: TGTGCCAGCAGCCAAGCATCTCGTCGGGAGGCCAAAAACATTCAGTACTTC. Translated: CASSQASRREAKNIQYF.

This clonotype was observed many times. The chain combines TRBV20-1 with TRBJ2-3; 11 nucleotides line up with TRBD2. The CDR3 is 17 amino acids. The J segment lost 4 bases and the V segment lost 0 bases, leaving 9 bases of the junction unmatched. Germline V gene data show CDR1 as DFQATT and CDR2 as SNEGSKA (reference sequence). CDR3 amino acids: CSARDVLAGVRADTQYF. The DNA of the CDR3 is TGCAGTGCTAGAGACGTACTAGCGGGAGTTAGGGCAGATACGCAGTATTTT.

This clonotype has only one observation. The chain carries TRBV11-2 and TRBJ1-4; maybe TRBD1 (5 bases). The V gene lost 5 bases and the J gene lost 8 bases, with 12 bases spanning the gap. This CDR3 comprises 13 residues. Germline lookup yields CDR1 SGHAT and CDR2 FQNNGV. This CDR3 reads CASSDGAKEKLFF. Here the CDR3 DNA reads TGTGCCAGCAGCGACGGGGCCAAGGAAAAACTGTTTTTT.

The chain uses TRBV28 and TRBJ2-4; the D gene is possibly TRBD2 (5 bases). The CDR3 is made up of 14 amino acids. V was pared by 6 bases and J by 6 bases, with 15 bases between. Germline V gives CDR1 MDHEN, CDR2 SYDVKM. The CDR3 loop is CASRPGGEGNIQYF. DNA for the CDR3: TGTGCCAGCAGACCCGGCGGCGAGGGAAACATTCAGTACTTC.

Regarding this clonotype: This may come from a read error, since a much larger clone is one base off. The gene calls are TRBV20-1 and TRBJ2-1, with TRBD2 matching 8 bases. This CDR3 contains 14 residues. J gave up 0 bases and V 5 bases, and 3 bases lay outside the gene matches. Looked up from germline, CDR1 is DFQATT and CDR2 is SNEGSKA (reference sequence). The CDR3 protein is CSAGAGGSYNEQFF. The CDR3 DNA sequence: TGCAGTGCTGGGGCGGGAGGCTCCTACAATGAGCAGTTCTTC.